This T cell receptor beta chain was captured in a study of blood T cell repertoires in COVID-19. Turning to the study itself: Collection of acute and convalescent COVID-19 samples took place in the United States, Italy and Spain. From T cells, B-cell-depleted T cells, or PBMCs came the material, which was cDNA or gDNA.

Study processing details: Reference gene primer amplification in the assay estimated nucleated cell counts. TCRdb's copy holds only in-frame clones and misses some; the assay was immunoSEQ multiplex PCR. V and J calls and clone size come straight from that table; D and trimming were deduced from the DNA. The sample shows roughly 280,000 clones, approximately 83% of them seen only once. Unmatched junction bases numbered 5, after V lost 0 bases and J lost 1 base. This CDR3 spans 16 amino acids. Looked up from germline, CDR1 is SGHKS and CDR2 is YYEKEE (reference sequence). This receptor was identified in a woman in her seventies with acute or convalescent COVID-19. The sequencing sample was made of peripheral blood. V usage is TRBV5-5 and J usage is TRBJ2-3, with 7 bases lining up with TRBD1. The CDR3 protein is CASSLGDRAGTDTQYF. The DNA for the CDR3 is TGTGCCAGCAGCTTGGGCGACAGGGCGGGCACAGATACGCAGTATTTT.